These 30 T cell receptor beta chains were all obtained from the same sample, sequenced in a study of cytomegalovirus exposure and HLA in healthy donors. The PCR employed 60 Vbeta primers together with 13 Jbeta primers. The assay was immunoSEQ multiplex PCR, and TCRdb's table has in-frame clones only and misses some. The sample holds approximately 110,000 clones; over 65% are singletons and the top ten take approximately 8%. Sequencing used PBMCs. The source of these receptors is a middle-aged man in good health and CMV-seropositive.

J is TRBJ2-7 and V is TRBV11-1; possible D gene TRBD2, 6 bases. The CDR3 covers 14 residues. The V end lost 5 bases, the J end lost 3 bases, and 14 bases lay between the germline ends. Germline V gene data show CDR1 as SGHAT and CDR2 as FQDESV (reference sequence). In DNA, the CDR3 is TGTGCCAGCAGCCCCGGGACTGAGTACTACGAGCAGTACTTC. Its translation: CASSPGTEYYEQYF.

The rearrangement uses TRBV4-2 and TRBJ2-7; 10 bases align to TRBD2. CDR3 length: 15 amino acids. V shed 4 bases, J shed 4 bases, and the junction held 7 bases outside the gene matches. Germline V gives CDR1 LGHNA, CDR2 YNFKEQ. The CDR3 bases are TGTGCCAGCAGCCTCGGAAGCGGGGGGGCATACGAGCAGTACTTC. Amino acid sequence: CASSLGSGGAYEQYF.

The chain couples TRBV2 to TRBJ2-1, with 8 bases fitting TRBD1. The germline CDR1 and CDR2 sequences are SNHLY and FYNNEI. There are 15 residues in the CDR3. V trimming: 7 bases; J trimming: 6 bases; junction bases outside the gene matches: 11. CDR3 nucleotides: TGTGCCAGCACTCCAGGACAGGGAGTCGGCAATGAGCAGTTCTTC. It encodes CASTPGQGVGNEQFF.

This sequence joins TRBV5-1 and TRBJ1-2, with no clear D. V dropped 0 bases and J dropped 8 bases, with 8 bases sitting between them. The CDR3 covers 12 residues. Per the germline V gene, CDR1 is SGHRS and CDR2 is YFSETQ. CDR3 DNA: TGCGCCAGCAGCTTGGGGGCAGGCGGCTACACCTTC. Translated, it gives CASSLGAGGYTF.

V gene TRBV7-3 combines with J gene TRBJ2-7, with TRBD2 identical over 9 bases. The CDR3 covers 13 residues. Germline loops: CDR1 SGHTA, CDR2 FQGTGA. V lost 6 bases, J lost 5 bases, and 5 bases stayed unmatched. This CDR3 reads CASSVSGSHEQYF. The CDR3 coding sequence is TGTGCCAGCAGTGTTAGCGGGAGCCACGAGCAGTACTTC. The full variable domain, with the rest looked up from reference TRBV7-3 and TRBJ2-7, is GAGVSQTPSNKVTEKGKYVELRCDPISGHTALYWYRQSLGQGPEFLIYFQGTGAADDSGLPNDRFFAVRPEGSVSTLKIQRTERGDSAVYLCASSVSGSHEQYFGPGTRLTVT.

This chain connects TRBV5-4 to TRBJ1-1; 10 positions match TRBD1. The CDR3 is 18 amino acids. After removal of 3 bases from V and 6 bases from J, the junction contained 17 bases not matched to a gene. Germline-derived CDR1 and CDR2 are SGHNT and YYREEE (reference sequence). The CDR3 sequence: CASSSGPATGGGKAEAFF. CDR3 bases: TGTGCCAGCAGCTCAGGACCTGCGACAGGGGGCGGTAAGGCTGAAGCTTTCTTT.

This clone was detected only a few times. The V call is TRBV7-9, the J call TRBJ2-7; 10 bases agree with TRBD1. Germline V gene data show CDR1 as SEHNR and CDR2 as FQNEAQ (reference sequence). The V and J ends lost 3 bases and 0 bases, in that order; junction bases with no gene match: 2. This CDR3 has 15 residues. The CDR3 loop reads CASSLGQGSSYEQYF. In nucleotides, the CDR3 is TGTGCCAGCAGCTTGGGACAGGGGAGCTCCTACGAGCAGTACTTC.

The table lists this clone with a count of one. This chain uses TRBV9 with TRBJ1-5; TRBD1 might be the D (6 bases). This CDR3 is 15 amino acids long. Trimming took 4 bases from V and 6 from J, leaving 17 bases between them. The germline V gene encodes CDR1 SGDLS and CDR2 YYNGEE. The CDR3 DNA follows: TGTGCCAGCAGCACGACAGGCCAACTGGGTCAGCCCCAGCATTTT. Translated: CASSTTGQLGQPQHF.

The chain combines TRBV27 with TRBJ1-4, with 9 bases matching TRBD1. V shed 5 bases and J 7 bases; nucleotides not matched to a gene: 8. CDR1 and CDR2 (germline): MNHEY, SMNVEV (reference sequence). The CDR3 has 15 residues. CDR3 nucleotide sequence: TGTGCCAGCAGTGGCGGACAGGGGCCCCTTGAAAAACTGTTTTTT. It codes for CASSGGQGPLEKLFF.

This clone turned up a few times. This chain joins TRBV4-3 and TRBJ2-2; TRBD2 matches 13 bases. CDR3 length: 18 residues. The V and J ends lost 2 bases and 7 bases, in that order; junction bases with no gene match: 10. From germline, CDR1 is LGHNA and CDR2 YSLEER. CDR3 protein: CASSQPSTSGGVGGELFF. CDR3 nucleotide sequence: TGCGCCAGCAGCCAACCCAGCACTAGCGGGGGGGTGGGCGGGGAGCTGTTTTTT.

J is TRBJ2-1 and V is TRBV7-9, with D possibly TRBD2 on 5 matching bases. Germline CDR1 is SEHNR and CDR2 is FQNEAQ (reference sequence). The V end lost 1 base, the J end lost 5 bases, and 15 bases lay between the germline ends. This CDR3 comprises 16 residues. DNA of the CDR3: TGTGCCAGCAGCTTAGAAGCTAGGACTCGCAACAATGAGCAGTTCTTC. This translates into CASSLEARTRNNEQFF.

The chain has TRBV7-2 and TRBJ1-2; 8 nucleotides align to TRBD1. Looked up from germline, CDR1 is SGHTA and CDR2 is FQGNSA. The V segment lost 2 bases and the J segment 3 bases; nucleotides outside the gene matches: 8. The CDR3 sequence is 16 residues long. The CDR3 region is CASSLLGPTGDYGYTF. Here the CDR3 DNA reads TGTGCCAGCAGCTTATTAGGGCCGACAGGGGACTATGGCTACACCTTC.

Notes on this clone: The junction differs from germline at one of its ends, possibly a read error. This rearrangement joins TRBV5-4 to TRBJ2-6, with 11 nucleotides matching TRBD1. Germline assignment: CDR1 SGHNT and CDR2 YYREEE (reference sequence). This CDR3 has 20 amino acids. The CDR3 nucleotides are TGTGCCAGCAGCTCGCCCGCCCGTCGGGACAGGGGGTCTGGGGCCAACGGCCTGACTTTC. It translates to CASSSPARRDRGSGANGLTF.

The chain uses TRBV7-3 and TRBJ2-2, with D possibly TRBD1 on 5 matching bases. V was cut by 4 bases and J by 1 base, with 7 bases left in between. The CDR3 covers 14 residues. CDR1 is SGHTA, CDR2 FQGTGA, per germline. The chain's CDR3 is CASSSGQNTGELFF. CDR3 coding DNA: TGTGCCAGCAGCTCCGGACAGAACACCGGGGAGCTGTTTTTT.

The V gene is TRBV7-2, the J gene TRBJ2-7, with TRBD1 matching over 9 bases. The CDR3 runs 15 residues. V shed 5 bases and J 4 bases; nucleotides not matched to a gene: 9. The germline CDR1 and CDR2 sequences are SGHTA and FQGNSA. This chain's CDR3 is CASSTTGTGTYEQYF. As DNA, the CDR3 is TGTGCCAGCAGCACGACCGGGACAGGGACTTACGAGCAGTACTTC.

The chain employs TRBV27 and TRBJ2-3; 11 bases line up with TRBD2. J lost 5 bases, V lost 4 bases, and 11 bases had no gene match. Germline CDR1 and CDR2: MNHEY and SMNVEV (reference sequence). The CDR3 is 17 residues long. The CDR3 DNA reads TGTGCCAGCAGTTCCGTCCGACTAGCGGGATTCCAAGATACGCAGTATTTT. Its translation is CASSSVRLAGFQDTQYF.

This chain connects TRBV5-6 to TRBJ1-3; no firm D call. Trimming took off 4 bases at V and 1 base at J, with 15 bases between the two ends. The CDR3 is 16 residues long. Germline V lookup: CDR1 SGHDT, CDR2 YYEEEE. CDR3 protein: CASSGNQAVSGNTIYF. The DNA of the CDR3 is TGTGCCAGCAGCGGAAACCAGGCCGTATCTGGAAACACCATATATTTT. Together with reference TRBV5-6 and TRBJ1-3, the CDR3 gives the full variable domain: DAGVTQSPTHLIKTRGQQVTLRCSPKSGHDTVSWYQQALGQGPQFIFQYYEEEERQRGNFPDRFSGHQFPNYSSELNVNALLLGDSALYLCASSGNQAVSGNTIYFGEGSWLTVV.

The chain has TRBV9 and TRBJ2-7, with 8 bases aligning to TRBD1. V was pared by 4 bases and J by 0 bases, with 9 bases of the junction left unmatched. The germline V gene has CDR1 SGDLS and CDR2 YYNGEE. CDR3 length: 16 amino acids. The CDR3 nucleotides read TGTGCCAGCAGCCCGGGACAGGCCCTTACCTCCTACGAGCAGTACTTC. Translation: CASSPGQALTSYEQYF. Full variable domain (rest looked up from reference TRBV9 and TRBJ2-7): DSGVTQTPKHLITATGQRVTLRCSPRSGDLSVYWYQQSLDQGLQFLIQYYNGEERAKGNILERFSAQQFPDLHSELNLSSLELGDSALYFCASSPGQALTSYEQYFGPGTRLTVT.

This clone was recorded a few times. The chain employs TRBV7-8 and TRBJ2-2; D might be TRBD1 (6 bases). Germline CDR1 SGHVS, CDR2 FQNEAQ. This CDR3 is built from 16 residues. Trimming took off 5 bases at V and 2 bases at J, with 15 bases between the two ends. CDR3 nucleotide sequence: TGTGCCAGCAGCACTAGGGGGACGCGTAACACCGGGGAGCTGTTTTTT. This translates into CASSTRGTRNTGELFF.

The chain employs TRBV6-1 and TRBJ1-4; 11 bases are shared with TRBD1. This CDR3 comprises 17 residues. CDR1 and CDR2 (germline): MNHNS, SASEGT. The V gene end was trimmed by 3 bases and the J gene end by 3 bases; junction bases not matched to a gene: 6. For the CDR3, the DNA is TGTGCCAGCAGTGACCGGACAGGGGGCGCGGCTAATGAAAAACTGTTTTTT. Its translation: CASSDRTGGAANEKLFF.

The V call is TRBV7-2, the J call TRBJ2-3; no clear D gene. V shed 1 base and J shed 2 bases, with 4 bases lying between them. Germline V gene lookup returns CDR1 SGHTA and CDR2 FQGNSA. The CDR3 loop spans 13 amino acids. In DNA, the CDR3 is TGTGCCAGCAGCTTAGACAACACAGATACGCAGTATTTT. Residues: CASSLDNTDTQYF. The entire variable domain, with the rest obtained from reference TRBV7-2 and TRBJ2-3, is as follows: GAGVSQSPSNKVTEKGKDVELRCDPISGHTALYWYRQSLGQGLEFLIYFQGNSAPDKSGLPSDRFSAERTGGSVSTLTIQRTQQEDSAVYLCASSLDNTDTQYFGPGTRLTVL.

This clone has more than one count but fewer than ten. The rearrangement uses TRBV30 and TRBJ2-2, with a possible D match to TRBD2 (7 bases). The CDR3 has 14 residues. Trimming removed 8 bases at V and 5 bases at J, with 18 bases between. Germline CDR1 reads GTSNPN; CDR2 reads SVGIG (reference sequence). CDR3 protein: CARDVGGGTGELFF. DNA of the CDR3: TGTGCCAGGGACGTAGGGGGGGGGACCGGGGAGCTGTTTTTT.

This chain joins TRBV7-9 and TRBJ2-7; D ambiguous. The CDR3 loop spans 16 amino acids. V shed 4 bases and J shed 3 bases, with 19 bases lying between them. Germline lookup yields CDR1 SEHNR and CDR2 FQNEAQ (reference sequence). The CDR3 loop is CASSSPGGQDFYEQYF. The CDR3 DNA reads as TGTGCCAGCAGCTCACCCGGTGGGCAGGATTTCTACGAGCAGTACTTC.

This clone was picked up a small number of times. Other DNA sequences from this sample encode an identical CDR3 as well. The CDR3 DNA reads TGCAGCGTTGAAGGGGGCAGCTCCTACAATGAGCAGTTCTTC. Its protein is CSVEGGSSYNEQFF. The V call is TRBV29-1, the J call TRBJ2-1, with D perhaps TRBD1 (5 bases). The germline V and J ends were trimmed by 1 base and 0 bases, with 7 bases remaining between them. Looked up from germline, CDR1 is SQVTM and CDR2 is ANQGSEA. The CDR3 sequence is 14 residues long.

The CDR3 DNA reads TGTGCCAGCAGCTCCAAAGGAGGGGTTCGGGCTTTCTTT. This gives the protein CASSSKGGVRAFF. The rearrangement joins TRBV11-3 to TRBJ1-1, with D possibly matching TRBD1 (5 bases). This CDR3 has 13 amino acids. Trimming removed 4 bases at V and 11 bases at J, with 17 bases between. CDR1 and CDR2 (germline): SGHNT, YENEEA.

This sequence joins TRBV19 and TRBJ1-1, with a weak D call TRBD1 (6 bases). Trimming pared 7 bases from V and 1 base from J, leaving 13 bases between. CDR1 LNHDA and CDR2 SQIVND come from the germline V gene (reference sequence). The CDR3 length is 14 residues. The CDR3 here is CASIPGAPNTEAFF. CDR3 sequence (DNA): TGTGCCAGTATCCCAGGGGCTCCGAACACTGAAGCTTTCTTT.

The gene calls are TRBV7-9 and TRBJ2-1; a possible D gene is TRBD1 (5 bases). The germline V and J ends were trimmed by 5 bases and 5 bases, with 25 bases remaining between them. This CDR3 contains 18 residues. Germline values: CDR1 SEHNR, CDR2 FQNEAQ (reference sequence). The CDR3 reads CASSMGRFAEQANNEQFF. CDR3 DNA: TGTGCCAGCAGCATGGGTCGATTCGCCGAACAGGCGAACAATGAGCAGTTCTTC. The full variable domain, its missing parts supplied by reference TRBV7-9 and TRBJ2-1, is DTGVSQNPRHKITKRGQNVTFRCDPISEHNRLYWYRQTLGQGPEFLTYFQNEAQLEKSRLLSDRFSAERPKGSFSTLEIQRTEQGDSAMYLCASSMGRFAEQANNEQFFGPGTRLTVL.

This clone was picked up a small number of times. The chain employs TRBV6-1 and TRBJ1-1, with D maybe TRBD1 (5 bases). The CDR3 runs 15 residues. V was trimmed by 5 bases and J by 0 bases, leaving 13 bases between them. The germline gives CDR1 MNHNS, CDR2 SASEGT. CDR3 amino acids: CASSQLGLMNTEAFF. DNA for the CDR3: TGTGCCAGCAGTCAGCTGGGACTTATGAACACTGAAGCTTTCTTT.

This clone was counted only a few times. This sequence joins TRBV11-2 and TRBJ1-1; D unresolved. V gave up 3 bases and J gave up 7 bases, with 6 bases separating them. Germline V gene sequence: CDR1 SGHAT, CDR2 FQNNGV. The CDR3 spans 11 residues. For the CDR3, the DNA is TGTGCCAGCAGCTTGGTGCGTGAAGCTTTCTTT. This encodes CASSLVREAFF.

With regard to this clone: One junction end does not reproduce the germline sequence, and a read error may be involved. The chain carries TRBV27 and TRBJ2-6, with D maybe TRBD1 (5 bases). The length of the CDR3 is 15 residues. Germline CDR1 MNHEY, CDR2 SMNVEV (reference sequence). Here the CDR3 DNA reads TGTGCCAGCAGTCCCCGGAACTCTGGGGCCAACGGCCTGACTTTC. This gives the protein CASSPRNSGANGLTF.